Given below is one TCR beta chain in context. Its cognate antigen is unknown. Treatment reported: approximately 10-day PBMC culture with coronavirus spike peptide pools or control peptides (ViraFEST assay). Gathered ahead of the COVID-19 pandemic (2011-2018) were the CD4+ T cells of the unexposed donor. The Oncomine TCR Beta short-read assay was applied to DNA of cultured CD4+ T cells. The source of extracted genomic DNA was cultured CD4+ T cells. TCRdb redid the calling of the PCR reads with MiXCR, one entry per CDR3 protein. The sample carries around 7,200 distinct CDR3 sequences, 30% to 40% recorded once. These data originate in a study of vaccination and CD4 T cells after COVID-19. The wider study: Cells were stimulated with overlapping spike peptides from SARS-CoV-2, HCoV-NL63, HCoV-OC43 and HCoV-229E.

The ends lost 0 bases at V and 4 bases at J; junction bases unmatched: 2. The CDR3 runs 15 residues. Germline CDR1 and CDR2: SGHNT and YYREEE (reference sequence). This TCR was sampled from a human donor in good health. The sequenced sample was CD4+ T cells from blood, cultured in vitro. V usage is TRBV5-4 and J usage is TRBJ2-1; 9 nucleotides align to TRBD1. CDR3 in amino acids: CASSLDGTGYNEQFF. In DNA, the CDR3 is TGTGCCAGCAGCTTGGATGGGACAGGGTACAATGAGCAGTTCTTC.